This T cell receptor (beta chain) was identified in a study of vaccination effects on CD4 cells after COVID-19. Overall study findings and caveats: There was only 1 of 255 vaccine-induced clones in healthy vaccinees that cross-reacted with common cold coronaviruses. Late after vaccination, infection- and vaccine-induced clones showed marked clonal contraction.

Germline trimming cut 8 bases from V and 7 bases from J; bases unmatched to any gene: 10. CDR3 length: 16 residues. Germline V gene data show CDR1 as SGHRS and CDR2 as YFSETQ. After expansion with viral peptide pools in the ViraFEST assay, antigen-specific CD4+ T cells were sequenced. Culturing for about 10 days preceded CD4+ T cell isolation. The healthy vaccine recipients, who had no prior SARS-CoV-2 infection, showed negative nucleocapsid antibodies. The protocol was immunoSEQ multiplex PCR, while the TCRdb copy is restricted to in-frame clones and leaves out a portion. The data hold 35,000 to 40,000 clones, with 66% observed a single time. Concerning this clone: Its specificity is unknown.

This chain links TRBV5-1 with TRBJ2-1; 15 nucleotides align to TRBD2. The TCR sequence derives from a human donor who received a COVID-19 vaccine. Sequenced here: CD4+ T cells from PBMCs cultured with HCoV-OC43 spike peptides, sampled before COVID-19 vaccination. The subset was: HCoV-OC43 spike overlapping peptide pool stimulation. CDR3 region: CASGLAGGPSRNEQFF. The CDR3 DNA is TGCGCCAGTGGACTAGCGGGAGGGCCCTCGAGGAATGAGCAGTTCTTC.